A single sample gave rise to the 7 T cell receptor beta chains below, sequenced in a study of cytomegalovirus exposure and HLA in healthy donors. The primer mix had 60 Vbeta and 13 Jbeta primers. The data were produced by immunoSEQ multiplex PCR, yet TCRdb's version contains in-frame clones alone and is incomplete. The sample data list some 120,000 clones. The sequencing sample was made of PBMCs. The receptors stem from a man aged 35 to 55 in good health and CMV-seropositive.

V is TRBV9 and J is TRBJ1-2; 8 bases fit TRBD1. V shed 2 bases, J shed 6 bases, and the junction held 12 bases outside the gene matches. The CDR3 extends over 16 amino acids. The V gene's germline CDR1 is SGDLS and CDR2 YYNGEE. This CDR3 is CASSVRQGPQTNGYTF. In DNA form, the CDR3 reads TGTGCCAGCAGCGTTCGACAGGGGCCTCAAACCAATGGCTACACCTTC.

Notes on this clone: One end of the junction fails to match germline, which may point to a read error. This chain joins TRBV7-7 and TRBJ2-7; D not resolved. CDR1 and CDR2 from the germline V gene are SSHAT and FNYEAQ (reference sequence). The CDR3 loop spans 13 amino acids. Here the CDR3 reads CASSFQVSYEQYF. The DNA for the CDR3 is TGTGCTAGCAGCTTCCAAGTTAGCTACGAGCAGTACTTC.

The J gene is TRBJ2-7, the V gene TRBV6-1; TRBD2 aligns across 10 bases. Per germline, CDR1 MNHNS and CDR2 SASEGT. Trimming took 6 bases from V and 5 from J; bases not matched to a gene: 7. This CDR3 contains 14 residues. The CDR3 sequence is CASRASGSPHEQYF. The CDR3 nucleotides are TGTGCCAGCAGGGCTAGCGGGAGTCCCCACGAGCAGTACTTC.

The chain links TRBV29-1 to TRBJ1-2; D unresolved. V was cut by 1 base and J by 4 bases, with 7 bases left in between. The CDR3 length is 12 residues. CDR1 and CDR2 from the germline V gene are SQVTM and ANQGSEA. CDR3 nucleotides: TGCAGCGTTGAAGGGAACAGCTATGGCTACACCTTC. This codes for CSVEGNSYGYTF.

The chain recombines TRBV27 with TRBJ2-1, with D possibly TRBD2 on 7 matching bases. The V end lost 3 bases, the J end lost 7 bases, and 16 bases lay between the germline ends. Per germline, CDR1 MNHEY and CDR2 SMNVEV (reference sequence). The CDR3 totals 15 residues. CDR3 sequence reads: CASSFGRGGWNEQFF. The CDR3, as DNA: TGTGCCAGCAGTTTTGGGAGGGGGGGTTGGAATGAGCAGTTCTTC.

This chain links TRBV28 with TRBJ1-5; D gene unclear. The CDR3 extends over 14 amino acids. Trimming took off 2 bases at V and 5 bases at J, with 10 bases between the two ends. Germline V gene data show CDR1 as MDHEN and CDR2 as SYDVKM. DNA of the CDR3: TGTGCCAGCAGTTTAGGGCCCTTATATCAGCCCCAGCATTTT. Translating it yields CASSLGPLYQPQHF. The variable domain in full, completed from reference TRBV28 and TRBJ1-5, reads DVKVTQSSRYLVKRTGEKVFLECVQDMDHENMFWYRQDPGLGLRLIYFSYDVKMKEKGDIPEGYSVSREKKERFSLILESASTNQTSMYLCASSLGPLYQPQHFGDGTRLSIL.

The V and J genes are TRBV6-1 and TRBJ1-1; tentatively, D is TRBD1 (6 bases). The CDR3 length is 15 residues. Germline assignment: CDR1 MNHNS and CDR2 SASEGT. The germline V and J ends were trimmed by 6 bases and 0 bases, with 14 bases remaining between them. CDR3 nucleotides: TGTGCCAGCAGAGGGACATTAAACATGAACACTGAAGCTTTCTTT. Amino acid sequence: CASRGTLNMNTEAFF.